This T cell receptor (beta chain) was recorded in a study of HIV-infected patients and healthy controls. No cell fractionation was done, so the repertoire covers all unsorted peripheral blood T cells. This clonotype was found many times. Around 450 ng RNA was reverse transcribed with alpha and beta constant-region primers. Alpha and beta chain libraries were made separately by chain-specific third strand synthesis with multiplexing indices. A single primer pair per chain amplified all rearrangements, with per-molecule barcodes. The cDNA received a 5' RACE adapter containing a random hexamer plus an SP2 sequencing primer site. TCRdb passed the 5' RACE reads through MiXCR, listing each CDR3 protein once. The table has under 25,000 distinct CDR3 sequences, 8% to 10% seen once. CDR3 length: 12 residues. V lost 2 bases to trimming and J lost 6 bases, with 8 bases between them. In germline, CDR1 is GTSNPN, CDR2 SVGIG (reference sequence).

The chain employs TRBV30 and TRBJ1-3; no reliable D call. This receptor was identified in an adult in good health. The sequenced sample consisted of blood. The CDR3 sequence is CAWSQTLNTIYF. CDR3 nucleotides: TGTGCCTGGAGTCAGACCTTAAACACCATATATTTT. The entire variable domain, with the rest obtained from reference TRBV30 and TRBJ1-3, is as follows: SQTIHQWPATLVQPVGSPLSLECTVEGTSNPNLYWYRQAAGRGLQLLFYSVGIGQISSEVPQNLSASRPQDRQFILSSKKLLLSDSGFYLCAWSQTLNTIYFGEGSWLTVV.